The 10 T cell receptor beta chains in this list originate from one sample, sequenced in a study of T cells in Graves' hyperthyroidism and ophthalmopathy. Amplified TCR beta CDR3 regions came from RNA transcripts. The HTBI primer set served for first-round RT-PCR of the TCR CDR3. TCRdb itself ran the multiplex PCR reads through MiXCR, one entry per CDR3 protein. The sample consists of a few hundred thousand distinct CDR3 sequences, about 18% of them appearing once. Sequences were obtained from blood. These TCRs come from a man aged 18 to 35 with Graves' ophthalmopathy.

The J gene is TRBJ2-5, the V gene TRBV5-1; D could derive from TRBD1 or TRBD2 (5 bases each). V dropped 6 bases and J dropped 12 bases, with 12 bases sitting between them. Per the germline V gene, CDR1 is SGHRS and CDR2 is YFSETQ. CDR3 length: 10 residues. In DNA form, the CDR3 reads TGCGCCAGCAACCGGGGACCCGAGTACTTC. It yields the protein CASNRGPEYF.

The chain is built from TRBV25-1 and TRBJ2-5; possible D gene TRBD1, 6 bases. Germline V gene sequence: CDR1 MGHDK, CDR2 SYGVNS. The CDR3 loop spans 13 amino acids. Between the trimmed V and J ends, which lost 4 bases and 4 bases, there was a span of 10 bases. CDR3 DNA sequence: TGTGCCAGCAGTGCCCAGGGGAGAGAGACCCAGTACTTC. As protein: CASSAQGRETQYF.

The chain links TRBV29-1 to TRBJ2-7; tentative D call: TRBD1 (5 bases). This CDR3 has 12 residues. V lost 4 bases to trimming and J lost 7 bases, with 14 bases between them. Germline CDR1 and CDR2: SQVTM and ANQGSEA. CDR3: CSVGTPSREQYF. In DNA, the CDR3 is TGCAGCGTTGGGACACCCTCTAGAGAGCAGTACTTC.

The gene calls are TRBV4-1 and TRBJ1-1, with D perhaps TRBD1 (5 bases). Germline CDR1 reads MGHRA; CDR2 reads YSYEKL. V was shortened by 4 bases and J by 3 bases, with 15 bases between the two germline ends. There are 15 residues in the CDR3. In nucleotides, the CDR3 is TGCGCCAGCAGCCGAAGCAGGGTGGGGCACACTGAAGCTTTCTTT. Amino acid sequence: CASSRSRVGHTEAFF.

This clonotype appeared once. The chain uses TRBV7-2 and TRBJ1-2; TRBD1 agrees at 10 bases. With V trimmed by 5 bases and J by 8 bases, 5 bases remained unmatched. CDR3 length: 13 residues. Germline assignment: CDR1 SGHTA and CDR2 FQGNSA. The DNA for the CDR3 is TGTGCCAGCAGCGGGGGGACAGGGGTCGGCTACACCTTC. This encodes CASSGGTGVGYTF.

This clonotype has only a few counts. The rearrangement joins TRBV7-9 to TRBJ2-1, with 12 positions matching TRBD2. Germline V CDR1 and CDR2: SEHNR, FQNEAQ (reference sequence). V trimming: 6 bases; J trimming: 6 bases; junction bases outside the gene matches: 12. CDR3 length equals 17 residues. The CDR3 DNA sequence: TGTGCCAGCAGTCGGGACTCTAGCGGGGGGGCCCCCAATGAGCAGTTCTTC. It translates to CASSRDSSGGAPNEQFF.

This clonotype was seen at least ten times. The chain has TRBV3-1 and TRBJ1-6, with TRBD1 matching 10 bases. V lost 4 bases to trimming and J lost 9 bases; unmatched junction nucleotides: 6. The CDR3 extends over 15 amino acids. Germline V CDR1 and CDR2: LGHDT, YNNKEL (reference sequence). CDR3 sequence reads: CASSPSRDRGSPLHF. The CDR3 nucleotides are TGTGCCAGCAGCCCGTCCCGGGACAGGGGTTCACCCCTCCACTTT.

As to this clonotype: A read error may account for a junction end that differs from germline. The rearrangement links TRBV27 to TRBJ2-6; 8 bases are a match to TRBD2. CDR1 and CDR2 from the germline V gene are MNHEY and SMNVEV (reference sequence). The CDR3 has 17 residues. The CDR3 bases are TGTGCCAGCAGTTTGAGGGGACTAGACTCTGGGGCCAGCGTCCTGACTTTC. This gives the protein CASSLRGLDSGASVLTF.

Points on this clonotype: A read error may be the cause here, since a much bigger clone is one base away. This chain joins TRBV3-1 and TRBJ1-1; the match to TRBD1 covers 9 bases. The CDR3 totals 19 residues. Germline V CDR1 and CDR2: LGHDT, YNNKEL (reference sequence). DNA of the CDR3: TGTGCCAGCAGCCAAGTGGTACGTCGCACCGGGACAGGGAACACTGGAGCTTTCTTT. It is translated as CASSQVVRRTGTGNTGAFF.

This clonotype was seen ten or more times. The V gene is TRBV24-1, the J gene TRBJ2-2; TRBD1 is a possible D gene (6 bases). This CDR3 is 19 amino acids long. V dropped 5 bases and J dropped 6 bases, with 27 bases sitting between them. The germline CDR1 and CDR2 sequences are KGHDR and SFDVKD. DNA for the CDR3: TGTGCCACCAGTGCCCGTAGGCCTTTACAGGGCCCTATCCCCGGGGAGCTGTTTTTT. This codes for CATSARRPLQGPIPGELFF.